The TCR beta chain under discussion was sequenced for a study of early T cells in non-severe SARS-CoV-2 infection. About the study: Chains stayed unpaired after sequencing of bulk RNA from unsorted whole blood. Broader study findings: Matches to VDJdb favored anti-spike CD8 responses and missed private and CD4 specificities.

This CDR3 comprises 19 residues. There are many counts of this clonotype. Its antigen remains unidentified. Unique molecular identifiers were attached to individual cDNA molecules. TCRdb reanalysed the 5' RACE reads using MiXCR and keeps one entry per CDR3 protein. The sample shows 30,000 to 45,000 distinct CDR3 sequences, 3.5% to 5% of them seen only once. The receptor was derived from an adult who was a healthcare worker with PCR-confirmed SARS-CoV-2 infection or an uninfected control (not recorded which). The sequencing sample was made of whole blood. This rearrangement joins TRBV21-1 to TRBJ2-4; the tabulated D call, TRBD1, remains unverified against the DNA. TRBV21-1 is given as a pseudogene. The CDR3 DNA sequence: TGTGCCAGCAGCAAACTGGCGGGGGAGACAACCGTGGCCAAAAACATTCAGTACTTC. Translated, it gives CASSKLAGETTVAKNIQYF.